Listed here are 17 T cell receptor beta chains from one sample, sequenced in a study of T cell changes during pregnancy in multiple sclerosis. Assay used: immunoSEQ multiplex PCR; TCRdb lists only in-frame clones, some missing. The sample carries over 45,000 clones, about nine tenths recorded once. This sample comprised peripheral blood, obtained after pregnancy. These receptors all stem from a female donor with multiple sclerosis, enrolled in a pregnancy study.

This chain links TRBV5-1 with TRBJ2-1; 11 bases fit TRBD1. CDR1 and CDR2 (germline): SGHRS, YFSETQ. V shed 7 bases, J shed 5 bases, and the junction held 8 bases outside the gene matches. The CDR3 runs 15 residues. CDR3 nucleotide sequence: TGCGCCAGCGGGGGGGGACAGGGGGGAGACAATGAGCAGTTCTTC. It specifies CASGGGQGGDNEQFF.

This chain links TRBV2 with TRBJ1-2; D is undetermined. There are 14 residues in the CDR3. The ends were cut back, 3 bases at V and 4 bases at J, with 12 bases in the middle. The V gene's germline CDR1 is SNHLY and CDR2 FYNNEI. This CDR3 reads CASSDGANFYGYTF. DNA for the CDR3: TGTGCCAGCAGTGACGGAGCTAATTTCTATGGCTACACCTTC.

The rearrangement joins TRBV7-8 to TRBJ1-2; D ambiguous. This CDR3 contains 14 residues. V was trimmed by 5 bases and J by 6 bases, leaving 16 bases between them. In germline, CDR1 is SGHVS, CDR2 FQNEAQ. CDR3 region: CASSPGAGYDGYTF. The CDR3 coding sequence is TGTGCCAGCAGCCCGGGTGCTGGGTACGATGGCTACACCTTC.

The chain recombines TRBV4-1 with TRBJ2-7, with TRBD2 matching over 8 bases. CDR1 and CDR2 (germline): MGHRA, YSYEKL. Trimming cost V 0 bases and J 6 bases; bases outside gene matches: 7. There are 15 residues in the CDR3. CDR3 sequence (DNA): TGCGCCAGCAGCCAAGATCCCGCGGGGGGAATCGAGCAGTACTTC. Protein sequence: CASSQDPAGGIEQYF.

This clone was counted once. The chain couples TRBV7-3 to TRBJ1-2; unclear D gene. Between the trimmed V and J ends, which lost 6 bases and 8 bases, there was a span of 16 bases. Germline CDR1 reads SGHTA; CDR2 reads FQGTGA. This CDR3 comprises 13 residues. CDR3 in amino acids: CASSQTRGGGYTF. CDR3 bases: TGTGCCAGCAGTCAGACTCGGGGAGGAGGCTACACCTTC. The entire variable domain, with the rest obtained from reference TRBV7-3 and TRBJ1-2, is as follows: GAGVSQTPSNKVTEKGKYVELRCDPISGHTALYWYRQSLGQGPEFLIYFQGTGAADDSGLPNDRFFAVRPEGSVSTLKIQRTERGDSAVYLCASSQTRGGGYTFGSGTRLTVV.

The V gene is TRBV25-1, the J gene TRBJ2-6; 8 nucleotides match TRBD1. This CDR3 has 16 amino acids. The trim removed 5 bases at V and 0 bases at J, leaving 3 bases unmatched. Germline assignment: CDR1 MGHDK and CDR2 SYGVNS. In DNA form, the CDR3 reads TGTGCCAGCAGTCACAGGGGGTTCTCTGGGGCCAACGTCCTGACTTTC. The encoded protein is CASSHRGFSGANVLTF.

The rearrangement links TRBV10-3 to TRBJ2-2, with 9 bases that match TRBD2. This CDR3 spans 15 amino acids. J gave up 1 base and V 6 bases, and 3 bases lay outside the gene matches. Per the germline V gene, CDR1 is ENHRY and CDR2 is SYGVKD. The CDR3 reads CAISPAGGNTGELFF. The CDR3 nucleotides read TGTGCCATCAGCCCAGCGGGGGGGAACACCGGGGAGCTGTTTTTT.

The chain combines TRBV5-1 with TRBJ2-2, with no clear D. The CDR3 is made up of 13 amino acids. V lost 4 bases, J lost 5 bases, and 9 bases lay in between. From germline, CDR1 is SGHRS and CDR2 YFSETQ. As DNA, the CDR3 is TGCGCCAGCAGCAACGCTAGGACCGGGGAGCTGTTTTTT. Its protein product is CASSNARTGELFF.

The chain joins TRBV5-1 to TRBJ2-3; D possibly corresponds to TRBD1 (5 bases). The CDR3 spans 14 residues. V was shortened by 2 bases and J by 6 bases, with 13 bases between the two germline ends. Germline lookup yields CDR1 SGHRS and CDR2 YFSETQ. The CDR3 DNA follows: TGCGCCAGCAGCTTCCCAGGGAATCGGGATACGCAGTATTTT. Amino acids: CASSFPGNRDTQYF.

The V gene is TRBV7-2, the J gene TRBJ1-2; D possibly corresponds to TRBD1 (6 bases). The germline CDR1 and CDR2 sequences are SGHTA and FQGNSA. The V gene lost 2 bases and the J gene lost 3 bases, with 16 bases spanning the gap. CDR3 length: 16 amino acids. CDR3 region: CASSLSAGATDYGYTF. CDR3 in DNA: TGTGCCAGCAGCTTATCCGCAGGGGCCACGGACTATGGCTACACCTTC.

The CDR3: CASSLLGHSNQPQHF. The CDR3 coding sequence is TGTGCCAGCAGCCTCTTGGGGCATAGCAATCAGCCCCAGCATTTT. The gene calls are TRBV9 and TRBJ1-5; TRBD1 might be the D (5 bases). CDR1 is SGDLS and CDR2 is YYNGEE in the germline V gene. The V end lost 4 bases, the J end lost 0 bases, and 11 bases lay between the germline ends. There are 15 residues in the CDR3. The whole variable domain, remainder taken from reference TRBV9 and TRBJ1-5, is DSGVTQTPKHLITATGQRVTLRCSPRSGDLSVYWYQQSLDQGLQFLIQYYNGEERAKGNILERFSAQQFPDLHSELNLSSLELGDSALYFCASSLLGHSNQPQHFGDGTRLSIL.

The rearrangement links TRBV2 to TRBJ1-6; D uncertain. The CDR3 sequence is 11 residues long. Germline values: CDR1 SNHLY, CDR2 FYNNEI. V lost 6 bases and J 9 bases, leaving 6 bases between the germline ends. The CDR3 spells CASRLFSPLHF. CDR3 in DNA: TGTGCCAGCAGGCTATTTTCACCCCTCCACTTT.

V and J are TRBV6-1 and TRBJ1-5, with D hard to call. Germline V CDR1 and CDR2: MNHNS, SASEGT. The CDR3 covers 13 residues. Trimming took 6 bases from V and 3 from J, leaving 9 bases between them. The CDR3 loop is CASRAVNNQPQHF. For the CDR3, the DNA is TGTGCCAGCAGGGCAGTAAACAATCAGCCCCAGCATTTT.

The CDR3 nucleotides read TGTGCCAGCAGCTACGGGGGACTGCGGGGGGAGACCCAGTACTTC. Translating gives CASSYGGLRGETQYF. The V and J genes are TRBV7-9 and TRBJ2-5; 7 positions agree with TRBD2. Trimming at V came to 4 bases and at J to 5 bases, leaving 10 bases not matched to a gene. Germline CDR1 SEHNR, CDR2 FQNEAQ (reference sequence). The CDR3 totals 15 residues. The variable domain in full, with the rest retrieved from reference TRBV7-9 and TRBJ2-5, is DTGVSQNPRHKITKRGQNVTFRCDPISEHNRLYWYRQTLGQGPEFLTYFQNEAQLEKSRLLSDRFSAERPKGSFSTLEIQRTEQGDSAMYLCASSYGGLRGETQYFGPGTRLLVL.

This sequence joins TRBV2 and TRBJ2-7; D is perhaps TRBD2 (6 bases). CDR1 is SNHLY and CDR2 is FYNNEI in the germline V gene. The CDR3 is 12 residues long. V was shortened by 4 bases and J by 5 bases, with 9 bases between the two germline ends. The CDR3 DNA is TGTGCCAGCAGTGTCGGAGGGAACGAGCAGTACTTC. It specifies CASSVGGNEQYF.

V and J are TRBV6-6 and TRBJ1-2; D call uncertain. Per the germline V gene, CDR1 is MNHNY and CDR2 is SVGAGI (reference sequence). This CDR3 has 15 amino acids. The V end lost 0 bases, the J end lost 5 bases, and 13 bases lay between the germline ends. In DNA form, the CDR3 reads TGTGCCAGCAGTTACTCGAATGGTCAGATATATGGCTACACCTTC. Protein: CASSYSNGQIYGYTF.

This clone was counted once. The chain is built from TRBV4-1 and TRBJ2-7, with 11 bases aligning to TRBD2. The CDR3 contains 16 residues. Germline lookup yields CDR1 MGHRA and CDR2 YSYEKL. The J segment lost 2 bases and the V segment lost 3 bases, leaving 6 bases of the junction unmatched. In nucleotides, the CDR3 is TGCGCCAGCAGCCAGTCTAGCGGGGGGACCGCCTACGAGCAGTACTTC. It is translated as CASSQSSGGTAYEQYF.